The source of this T cell receptor beta chain is a study of blood T cell repertoires in COVID-19. Across the study: Researchers got acute and convalescent COVID-19 samples from the United States, Italy and Spain. PBMCs, B-cell-depleted T cells, or T cells were the source of the cDNA or gDNA that made up the material.

V was shortened by 2 bases and J by 9 bases, with 10 bases between the two germline ends. The CDR3 extends over 12 amino acids. Per germline, CDR1 KGHSH and CDR2 LQKENI. In the authors' workflow: Amplification of reference gene primers was used by the study to estimate nucleated cell counts. Sequencing was performed with immunoSEQ multiplex PCR; in TCRdb, only in-frame clones are kept and a portion is missing. V and J calls and clone size are those listed in that table; D and trimming were worked out from the DNA. The data show 250,000 or so clones, with 80% to 90% seen just once and about 4.5% held by the top ten.

Sequenced: peripheral blood. V gene TRBV18 combines with J gene TRBJ2-5; TRBD2 might be the D (5 bases). The receptor's source is a woman in her 40s who had recovered from COVID-19. The CDR3 is CASSPKLGAQYF. The CDR3 DNA is TGTGCCAGCTCACCAAAGCTCGGGGCCCAGTACTTC.